The 30 T cell receptor beta chains reported below all come from one sample, sequenced in a study of blood T cell repertoires in COVID-19. The repertoire was sequenced with immunoSEQ multiplex PCR; TCRdb's copy has only in-frame clones and lacks some. The profile shows 200,000 to 250,000 clones, about 83% of them singletons. What was sequenced was peripheral blood. The receptors shown here come from a woman aged 25 to 39 with COVID-19, enrolled during active disease.

The rearrangement joins TRBV5-6 to TRBJ2-1, with D tentatively TRBD1 (6 bases). Germline-derived CDR1 and CDR2 are SGHDT and YYEEEE. V lost 4 bases and J 1 base, leaving 18 bases between the germline ends. The CDR3 runs 17 residues. CDR3 residues: CASSKSQGLGSYNEQFF. The CDR3 bases are TGTGCCAGCAGCAAATCCCAGGGGCTCGGTTCCTACAATGAGCAGTTCTTC.

This clone was seen only once. This chain connects TRBV7-2 to TRBJ2-7; 8 bases agree with TRBD2. The V segment lost 5 bases and the J segment 3 bases; nucleotides outside the gene matches: 6. Germline V lookup: CDR1 SGHTA, CDR2 FQGNSA. The CDR3 loop spans 14 amino acids. This CDR3 reads CASSPRLASYEQYF. The CDR3 nucleotides are TGTGCCAGCAGCCCTCGACTAGCGAGCTACGAGCAGTACTTC.

This clone was found once. J is TRBJ1-1 and V is TRBV6-6; perhaps TRBD1 as D (6 bases). Germline lookup yields CDR1 MNHNY and CDR2 SVGAGI (reference sequence). The CDR3 has 14 amino acids. The V end was cut by 6 bases, the J end by 4 bases, with 15 bases between. As DNA, the CDR3 is TGTGCCAGCAGCCCACAGGGTTCAGGCACTGAAGCTTTCTTT. Residues: CASSPQGSGTEAFF.

This clone was counted a few times. This chain uses TRBV9 with TRBJ1-3; D ambiguous. The CDR3 contains 16 residues. The germline V gene has CDR1 SGDLS and CDR2 YYNGEE. V was cut by 0 bases and J by 2 bases, with 12 bases left in between. DNA of the CDR3: TGTGCCAGCAGCGTAGGCTTAGATGTCGCTGGAAACACCATATATTTT. This codes for CASSVGLDVAGNTIYF.

This chain uses TRBV11-3 with TRBJ1-2, with a possible D match to TRBD1 (5 bases). This CDR3 is built from 12 residues. Germline V gene data show CDR1 as SGHNT and CDR2 as YENEEA. V dropped 6 bases and J dropped 8 bases, with 13 bases sitting between them. The CDR3 here is CASSSTGDGYTF. Here the CDR3 DNA reads TGTGCCAGCAGTTCCACAGGAGACGGCTACACCTTC.

The chain links TRBV15 to TRBJ1-5; maybe TRBD1 (5 bases). Trimming cost V 0 bases and J 7 bases, with 16 bases left between them. Germline lookup yields CDR1 LNHNV and CDR2 YYDKDF (reference sequence). The CDR3 runs to 16 residues. Here the CDR3 reads CATSRESGYGGQPQHF. The DNA for the CDR3 is TGTGCCACCAGCAGAGAAAGCGGATATGGGGGGCAGCCCCAGCATTTT. Variable domain in full (rest from reference TRBV15 and TRBJ1-5): DAMVIQNPRYQVTQFGKPVTLSCSQTLNHNVMYWYQQKSSQAPKLLFHYYDKDFNNEADTPDNFQSRRPNTSFCFLDIRSPGLGDTAMYLCATSRESGYGGQPQHFGDGTRLSIL.

This clone was recorded only once. CDR3: CASSQGQPTTNEKLFF. The CDR3 bases are TGTGCCAGCAGTCAGGGACAGCCCACAACTAATGAAAAACTGTTTTTT. The V gene is TRBV2, the J gene TRBJ1-4, with 7 positions matching TRBD1. This CDR3 is 16 amino acids long. CDR1 and CDR2 (germline): SNHLY, FYNNEI. V shed 5 bases and J 0 bases; nucleotides not matched to a gene: 6.

The gene calls are TRBV18 and TRBJ1-4, with D hard to call. The CDR3 consists of 15 residues. In germline, CDR1 is KGHSH, CDR2 LQKENI. V was cut by 6 bases and J by 4 bases, with 15 bases left in between. The CDR3 region has the DNA TGTGCCAGCTCCCCCACCACAGAGAGTAATGAAAAACTGTTTTTT. Amino acid sequence: CASSPTTESNEKLFF.

The J gene is TRBJ2-2, the V gene TRBV18; 8 bases match TRBD2. Germline V gives CDR1 KGHSH, CDR2 LQKENI. This CDR3 comprises 16 residues. J gave up 2 bases and V 6 bases, and 8 bases lay outside the gene matches. CDR3 loop: CASSPYRGGNTGELFF. The CDR3 nucleotides are TGTGCCAGCTCGCCTTATCGGGGGGGCAACACCGGGGAGCTGTTTTTT.

The CDR3, as DNA: TGCGCCAGCAGCCTGGGGGGGGACGGAACCTCCTACGAGCAGTACTTC. Its protein product is CASSLGGDGTSYEQYF. The chain is built from TRBV4-1 and TRBJ2-7, with 7 bases aligning to TRBD2. After removal of 4 bases from V and 0 bases from J, the junction contained 9 bases not matched to a gene. CDR3 length equals 16 residues. The germline V gene encodes CDR1 MGHRA and CDR2 YSYEKL.

The rearrangement uses TRBV3-1 (or the pseudogene TRBV3-2) and TRBJ2-3; 10 bases align to TRBD2. The CDR3 extends over 15 amino acids. J gave up 5 bases and V 1 base, and 3 bases lay outside the gene matches. CDR1 and CDR2 from the germline V gene are LGHDT and YNNKEL (reference sequence). The CDR3 loop reads CASSQGRLAGDTQYF. For the CDR3, the DNA is TGTGCCAGCAGCCAAGGTAGACTAGCGGGAGATACGCAGTATTTT.

This chain joins TRBV5-1 and TRBJ1-3; D unclear. The CDR3 length is 15 residues. The germline V gene has CDR1 SGHRS and CDR2 YFSETQ. V was trimmed by 0 bases and J by 2 bases, leaving 9 bases between them. The CDR3 spells CASSLVGGPGNTIYF. Here the CDR3 DNA reads TGCGCCAGCAGCTTGGTCGGAGGGCCTGGAAACACCATATATTTT.

Only one count was recorded for this clone. This chain's CDR3 is CASSLYAEGLSNQPQHF. Here the CDR3 DNA reads TGTGCCAGCAGTTTATACGCGGAGGGATTGAGCAATCAGCCCCAGCATTTT. This chain links TRBV28 with TRBJ1-5; D not resolved. The V end lost 1 base, the J end lost 1 base, and 14 bases lay between the germline ends. The CDR3 has 17 amino acids. Germline values: CDR1 MDHEN, CDR2 SYDVKM.

V gene TRBV4-3 combines with J gene TRBJ1-2, with 7 bases aligning to TRBD1. The germline V gene has CDR1 LGHNA and CDR2 YSLEER. V lost 0 bases to trimming and J lost 6 bases; unmatched junction nucleotides: 7. The CDR3 length is 15 residues. CDR3 DNA sequence: TGCGCCAGCAGCCAAGATCTCGAGGGGGCAGATGGCTACACCTTC. Translating it yields CASSQDLEGADGYTF.

The CDR3 protein is CASGPGTDHRGEQYF. CDR3 in DNA: TGTGCTAGTGGTCCCGGGACAGACCACCGCGGCGAGCAGTACTTC. The chain has TRBV12-5 and TRBJ2-7; 7 positions agree with TRBD1. There are 15 residues in the CDR3. Germline assignment: CDR1 LGHNT and CDR2 FRNRAP. J lost 6 bases, V lost 5 bases, and 13 bases had no gene match. Full variable domain (missing parts from reference TRBV12-5 and TRBJ2-7): DARVTQTPRHKVTEMGQEVTMRCQPILGHNTVFWYRQTMMQGLELLAYFRNRAPLDDSGMPKDRFSAEMPDATLATLKIQPSEPRDSAVYFCASGPGTDHRGEQYFGPGTRLTVT.

The chain links TRBV7-2 to TRBJ1-2, with D uncertain. The CDR3 consists of 14 residues. In germline, CDR1 is SGHTA, CDR2 FQGNSA. Between the trimmed V and J ends, which lost 1 base and 1 base, there was a span of 7 bases. Here the CDR3 reads CASSLGPVNYGYTF. Written as DNA, the CDR3 is TGTGCCAGCAGCTTAGGGCCAGTTAACTATGGCTACACCTTC.

The chain couples TRBV6-2 or TRBV6-3 to TRBJ2-5, with D unclear. The CDR3 consists of 14 residues. Deletions cut 6 bases from V and 4 bases from J, with 15 bases between. Looked up from germline, CDR1 is MNHEY and CDR2 is SVGEGT. The CDR3 nucleotides read TGTGCCAGCAGCGACCACCATCAGCGAGAGACCCAGTACTTC. Translated, it gives CASSDHHQRETQYF.

This rearrangement joins TRBV6-5 to TRBJ2-7; D not resolved. From germline, CDR1 is MNHEY and CDR2 SVGAGI. This CDR3 is built from 13 residues. The V gene lost 6 bases and the J gene lost 2 bases, with 11 bases spanning the gap. The CDR3 region has the DNA TGTGCCAGCAGCCGCGATCCCACCTACGAGCAGTACTTC. This gives the protein CASSRDPTYEQYF.

The V and J genes are TRBV6-5 and TRBJ2-1; D perhaps matches TRBD1 (6 bases). The germline CDR1 and CDR2 sequences are MNHEY and SVGAGI. Trimming cost V 8 bases and J 3 bases, with 8 bases left between them. This CDR3 spans 12 amino acids. CDR3 coding DNA: TGTGCCAGCCGGGACATCTACAATGAGCAGTTCTTC. Protein: CASRDIYNEQFF.

V is TRBV20-1 and J is TRBJ1-2, with 7 bases identical to TRBD1. The CDR3 loop spans 11 amino acids. The ends lost 6 bases at V and 6 bases at J; junction bases unmatched: 4. CDR1 DFQATT and CDR2 SNEGSKA come from the germline V gene (reference sequence). The CDR3 region is CSAGDRDGYTF. The CDR3 bases are TGCAGTGCCGGAGACAGGGATGGCTACACCTTC.

The V call is TRBV6-5, the J call TRBJ2-2; 8 bases map to TRBD2. Trimming at V came to 4 bases and at J to 7 bases, leaving 8 bases not matched to a gene. CDR1 is MNHEY and CDR2 is SVGAGI in the germline V gene. The CDR3 runs to 15 residues. The CDR3 DNA follows: TGTGCCAGCAGTTCCCAGATGCGGGGGGTCGGGGAGCTGTTTTTT. It yields the protein CASSSQMRGVGELFF.

CDR3 nucleotides: TGTGCCAGCAGTTCGACAGGGATTAATGAGCAGTTCTTC. It codes for CASSSTGINEQFF. The chain combines TRBV6-2 or TRBV6-3 with TRBJ2-1; 7 nucleotides match TRBD1. Trimming removed 4 bases from V and 7 bases from J; junction bases left unmatched: 4. Germline V CDR1 and CDR2: MNHEY, SVGEGT. The CDR3 contains 13 residues.

The rearrangement links TRBV7-3 to TRBJ2-3, with a tentative D call TRBD1 (6 bases). CDR1 and CDR2 from the germline V gene are SGHTA and FQGTGA. Trimming removed 2 bases from V and 4 bases from J, with 10 bases in between. This CDR3 contains 14 residues. As DNA, the CDR3 is TGTGCCAGCAGCTTAGGCAGGGGATCAGATACGCAGTATTTT. It codes for CASSLGRGSDTQYF.

The chain has TRBV19 and TRBJ2-3, with 8 positions matching TRBD1. This CDR3 is 15 amino acids long. Trimming at V came to 6 bases and at J to 0 bases, leaving 5 bases not matched to a gene. Per the germline V gene, CDR1 is LNHDA and CDR2 is SQIVND (reference sequence). The CDR3 DNA sequence: TGTGCCAGTAGGAGACAGGGGACTAGCACAGATACGCAGTATTTT. Its translation: CASRRQGTSTDTQYF.

The chain links TRBV7-9 to TRBJ1-2, with TRBD1 as a possible D gene (6 bases). There are 15 residues in the CDR3. CDR1 SEHNR and CDR2 FQNEAQ come from the germline V gene (reference sequence). V dropped 5 bases and J dropped 4 bases, with 17 bases sitting between them. In nucleotides, the CDR3 is TGTGCCAGCAGCCACCTACAGGGTGGGATCTATGGCTACACCTTC. This encodes CASSHLQGGIYGYTF.

The genes are TRBV5-1 and TRBJ1-3; 10 bases line up with TRBD1. From germline, CDR1 is SGHRS and CDR2 YFSETQ. The V and J ends lost 4 bases and 4 bases, in that order; junction bases with no gene match: 8. The CDR3 is made up of 16 amino acids. This CDR3 reads CASSPRQGAGGNTIYF. CDR3 coding DNA: TGCGCCAGCAGCCCAAGACAGGGGGCAGGGGGAAACACCATATATTTT.

The gene calls are TRBV20-1 and TRBJ2-6; unclear D gene. Looked up from germline, CDR1 is DFQATT and CDR2 is SNEGSKA (reference sequence). V was pared by 3 bases and J by 2 bases, with 5 bases between. The CDR3 runs to 13 residues. CDR3 in amino acids: CSASPAGANVLTF. In DNA, the CDR3 is TGCAGTGCTAGTCCGGCTGGGGCCAACGTCCTGACTTTC.

V and J are TRBV3-1 (or the pseudogene TRBV3-2) and TRBJ2-5, with a possible D match to TRBD2 (6 bases). This CDR3 region has 15 residues. V gave up 6 bases and J gave up 7 bases, with 21 bases separating them. In germline, CDR1 is LGHDT, CDR2 YNNKEL (reference sequence). As DNA, the CDR3 is TGTGCCAGCAGGGAGGGGACCCAAGGGATTGGGACCCAGTACTTC. Translated, it gives CASREGTQGIGTQYF.

This clone was recorded only once. The J gene is TRBJ2-7, the V gene TRBV9, with 10 bases identical to TRBD2. The junction had 5 bases not matched to a gene; V was cut back by 3 bases and J by 2 bases. The CDR3 extends over 15 amino acids. In germline, CDR1 is SGDLS, CDR2 YYNGEE. The CDR3 loop is CASSERTSGAYEQYF. As DNA, the CDR3 is TGTGCCAGCAGCGAGAGGACTAGCGGTGCCTACGAGCAGTACTTC.

This clone was counted once. The J gene is TRBJ2-1, the V gene TRBV15; tentative D call: TRBD2 (5 bases). CDR1 and CDR2 (germline): LNHNV, YYDKDF (reference sequence). The CDR3 has 15 amino acids. Trimming took off 7 bases at V and 5 bases at J, with 18 bases between the two ends. DNA for the CDR3: TGTGCCACCAAGCGGTTGACCACAACTGACAATGAGCAGTTCTTC. It codes for CATKRLTTTDNEQFF.